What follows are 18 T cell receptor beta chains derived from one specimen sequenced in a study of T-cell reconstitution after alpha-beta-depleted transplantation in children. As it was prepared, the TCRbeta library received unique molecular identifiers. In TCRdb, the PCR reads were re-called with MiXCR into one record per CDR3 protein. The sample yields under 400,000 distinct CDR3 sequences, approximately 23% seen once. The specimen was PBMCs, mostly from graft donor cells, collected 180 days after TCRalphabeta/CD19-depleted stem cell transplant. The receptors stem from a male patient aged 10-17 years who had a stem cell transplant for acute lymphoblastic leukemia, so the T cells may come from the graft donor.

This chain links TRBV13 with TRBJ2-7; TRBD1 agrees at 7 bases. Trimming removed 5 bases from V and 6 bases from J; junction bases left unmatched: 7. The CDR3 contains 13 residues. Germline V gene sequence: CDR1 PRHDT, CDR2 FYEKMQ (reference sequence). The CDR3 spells CASSVDRVVEQYF. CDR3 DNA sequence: TGTGCCAGCAGCGTCGACAGGGTAGTCGAGCAGTACTTC.

CDR3 coding DNA: TGCGCCAGCAGCCCGCGACAAATCCGAAGCTCCTACAATGAGCAGTTCTTC. This encodes CASSPRQIRSSYNEQFF. J is TRBJ2-1 and V is TRBV5-1; D is unclear. Germline V gene lookup returns CDR1 SGHRS and CDR2 YFSETQ. There are 17 residues in the CDR3. V lost 4 bases and J 0 bases, leaving 17 bases between the germline ends.

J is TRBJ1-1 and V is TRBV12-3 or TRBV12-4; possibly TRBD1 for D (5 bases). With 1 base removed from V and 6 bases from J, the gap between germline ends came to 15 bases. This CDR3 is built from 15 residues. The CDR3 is CASSLDLPRVAEAFF. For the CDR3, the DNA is TGTGCCAGCAGTTTAGACCTCCCCAGGGTCGCTGAAGCTTTCTTT.

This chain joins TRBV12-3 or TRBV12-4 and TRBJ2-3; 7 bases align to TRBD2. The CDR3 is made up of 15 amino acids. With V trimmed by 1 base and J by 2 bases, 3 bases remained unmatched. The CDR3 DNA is TGTGCCAGCAGTTTAGGGGCGGGAGCCACAGATACGCAGTATTTT. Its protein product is CASSLGAGATDTQYF.

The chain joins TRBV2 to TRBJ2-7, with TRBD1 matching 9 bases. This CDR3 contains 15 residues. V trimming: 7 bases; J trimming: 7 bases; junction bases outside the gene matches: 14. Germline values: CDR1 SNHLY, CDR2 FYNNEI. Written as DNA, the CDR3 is TGTGCCAGCACCGAGGAAAAACAGGGGGCTCGTGAGCAGTACTTC. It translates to CASTEEKQGAREQYF.

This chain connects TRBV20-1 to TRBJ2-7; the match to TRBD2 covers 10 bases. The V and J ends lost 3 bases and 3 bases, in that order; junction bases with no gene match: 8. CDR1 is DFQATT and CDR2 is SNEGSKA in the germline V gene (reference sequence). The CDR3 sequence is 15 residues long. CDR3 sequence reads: CSARVTGTSVYEQYF. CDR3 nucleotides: TGCAGTGCTAGGGTCACCGGGACTAGCGTCTACGAGCAGTACTTC.

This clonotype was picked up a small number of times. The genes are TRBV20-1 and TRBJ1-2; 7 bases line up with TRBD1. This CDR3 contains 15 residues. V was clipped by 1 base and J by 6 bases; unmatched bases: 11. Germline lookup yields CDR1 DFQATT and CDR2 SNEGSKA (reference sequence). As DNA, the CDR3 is TGCAGTGCTAGAGTAGTGAGTGGACAGGATAATGGCTACACCTTC. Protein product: CSARVVSGQDNGYTF.

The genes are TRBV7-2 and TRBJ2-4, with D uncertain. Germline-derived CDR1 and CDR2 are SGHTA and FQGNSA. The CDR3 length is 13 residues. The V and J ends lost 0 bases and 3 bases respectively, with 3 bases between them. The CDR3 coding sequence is TGTGCCAGCAGCTTAGCGTTCAAAAACATTCAGTACTTC. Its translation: CASSLAFKNIQYF.

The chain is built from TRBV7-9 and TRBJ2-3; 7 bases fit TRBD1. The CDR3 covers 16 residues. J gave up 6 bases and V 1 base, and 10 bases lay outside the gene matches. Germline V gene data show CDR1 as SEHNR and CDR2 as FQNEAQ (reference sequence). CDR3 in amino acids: CASSLEGTAFMDTQYF. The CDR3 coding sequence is TGTGCCAGCAGCTTAGAAGGGACAGCCTTCATGGATACGCAGTATTTT.

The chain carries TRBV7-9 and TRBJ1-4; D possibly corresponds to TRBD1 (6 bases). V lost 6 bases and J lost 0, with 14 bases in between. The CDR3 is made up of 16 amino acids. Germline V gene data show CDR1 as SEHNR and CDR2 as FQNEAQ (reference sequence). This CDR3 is CASSGHRATTNEKLFF. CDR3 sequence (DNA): TGTGCCAGCAGTGGGCACAGGGCTACAACTAATGAAAAACTGTTTTTT.

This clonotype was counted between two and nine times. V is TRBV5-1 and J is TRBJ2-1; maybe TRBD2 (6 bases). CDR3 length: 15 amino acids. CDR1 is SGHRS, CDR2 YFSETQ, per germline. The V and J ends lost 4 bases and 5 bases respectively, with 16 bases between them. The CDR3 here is CASSPAGLAHNEQFF. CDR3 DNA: TGCGCCAGCAGCCCGGCGGGGTTAGCACACAATGAGCAGTTCTTC.

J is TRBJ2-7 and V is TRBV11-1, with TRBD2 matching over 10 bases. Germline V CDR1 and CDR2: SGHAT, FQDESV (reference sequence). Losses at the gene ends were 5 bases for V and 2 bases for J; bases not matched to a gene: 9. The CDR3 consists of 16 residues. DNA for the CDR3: TGTGCCAGCAGCGTACAACTAGCGGGAACCGCCTACGAGCAGTACTTC. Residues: CASSVQLAGTAYEQYF.

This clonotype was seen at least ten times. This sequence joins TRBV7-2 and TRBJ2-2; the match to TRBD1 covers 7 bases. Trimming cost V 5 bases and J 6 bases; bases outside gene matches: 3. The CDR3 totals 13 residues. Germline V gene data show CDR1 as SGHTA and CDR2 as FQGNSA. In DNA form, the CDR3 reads TGTGCCAGCAGCCCCCAGGGGGCCGGGGAGCTGTTTTTT. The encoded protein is CASSPQGAGELFF.

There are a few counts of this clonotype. The CDR3, as DNA: TGTGCCACCAGTGATTTGCGGGCGGGAGGAGGCTACAATGAGCAGTTCTTC. This gives the protein CATSDLRAGGGYNEQFF. V usage is TRBV24-1 and J usage is TRBJ2-1, with TRBD2 matching over 8 bases. Germline V gives CDR1 KGHDR, CDR2 SFDVKD. The CDR3 runs 17 residues. The ends lost 0 bases at V and 3 bases at J; junction bases unmatched: 6.

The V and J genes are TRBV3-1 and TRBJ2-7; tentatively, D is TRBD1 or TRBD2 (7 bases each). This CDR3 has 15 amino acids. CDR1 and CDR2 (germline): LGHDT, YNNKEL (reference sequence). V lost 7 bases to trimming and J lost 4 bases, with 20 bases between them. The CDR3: CASTRLGGGSYEQYF. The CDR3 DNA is TGTGCCAGCACCCGCCTAGGGGGCGGGAGTTACGAGCAGTACTTC.

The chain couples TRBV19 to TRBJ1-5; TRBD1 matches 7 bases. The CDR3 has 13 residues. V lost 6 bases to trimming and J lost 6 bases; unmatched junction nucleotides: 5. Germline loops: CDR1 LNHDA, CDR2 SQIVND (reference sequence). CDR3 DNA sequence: TGTGCCAGTAGGTTAACAGGGGTTCAGCCCCAGCATTTT. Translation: CASRLTGVQPQHF.

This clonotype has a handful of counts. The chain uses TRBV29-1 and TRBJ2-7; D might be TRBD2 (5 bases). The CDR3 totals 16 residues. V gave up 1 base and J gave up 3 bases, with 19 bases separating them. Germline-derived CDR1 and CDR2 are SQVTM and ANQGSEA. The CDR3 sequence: CSVEVRRTYLYYEQYF. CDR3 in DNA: TGCAGCGTTGAAGTTAGGCGGACTTACCTATACTACGAGCAGTACTTC.

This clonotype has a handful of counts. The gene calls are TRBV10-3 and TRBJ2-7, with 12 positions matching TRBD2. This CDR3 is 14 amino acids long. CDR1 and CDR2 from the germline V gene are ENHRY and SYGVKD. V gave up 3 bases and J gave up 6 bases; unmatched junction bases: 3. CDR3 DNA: TGTGCCATCAGTGACCGGACTAGCGGGACCGAGCAGTACTTC. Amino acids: CAISDRTSGTEQYF.